This TCR beta chain stems from a study of blood T cell repertoires in COVID-19. Per the germline V gene, CDR1 is SGHDN and CDR2 is FVKESK. CDR3 length: 12 residues. V was clipped by 3 bases and J by 4 bases, with 3 bases between them. TCRdb's table, derived via immunoSEQ multiplex PCR, lists solely in-frame clones and lacks some. The sample carries around 100,000 clones, roughly 80% recorded once. The sequencing sample was made of peripheral blood. The receptor's source is a man aged 65 to 85 with active or convalescent COVID-19. This chain links TRBV14 with TRBJ2-2; D is uncertain. Written as DNA, the CDR3 is TGTGCCAGCAGCCAGAGCACCGGGGAGCTGTTTTTT. Translation: CASSQSTGELFF.